This T cell receptor beta chain was profiled in a study of blood T cell repertoires in COVID-19. Turning to the study itself: Acute and convalescent COVID-19 specimens originated in the United States, Italy and Spain.

Trimming at V came to 0 bases and at J to 5 bases, leaving 9 bases not matched to a gene. Per the germline V gene, CDR1 is SGDLS and CDR2 is YYNGEE. The CDR3 is made up of 16 amino acids. Per the original methods: Reference gene primer amplification in the assay estimated nucleated cell counts. The assay was immunoSEQ multiplex PCR, and TCRdb's table has in-frame clones only and misses some. V, J and clone size are those of that table, while D and trimming were read from the DNA. The data contain tens of thousands of clones, more than 75% of them singletons. The chain joins TRBV9 to TRBJ2-7; 9 nucleotides align to TRBD1. The sample was peripheral blood. The receptor comes from a woman of 80 years or more with acute or convalescent COVID-19. DNA for the CDR3: TGTGCCAGCAGCGTAGATCCGGGACAGGGTACGCACGAGCAGTACTTC. It codes for CASSVDPGQGTHEQYF.